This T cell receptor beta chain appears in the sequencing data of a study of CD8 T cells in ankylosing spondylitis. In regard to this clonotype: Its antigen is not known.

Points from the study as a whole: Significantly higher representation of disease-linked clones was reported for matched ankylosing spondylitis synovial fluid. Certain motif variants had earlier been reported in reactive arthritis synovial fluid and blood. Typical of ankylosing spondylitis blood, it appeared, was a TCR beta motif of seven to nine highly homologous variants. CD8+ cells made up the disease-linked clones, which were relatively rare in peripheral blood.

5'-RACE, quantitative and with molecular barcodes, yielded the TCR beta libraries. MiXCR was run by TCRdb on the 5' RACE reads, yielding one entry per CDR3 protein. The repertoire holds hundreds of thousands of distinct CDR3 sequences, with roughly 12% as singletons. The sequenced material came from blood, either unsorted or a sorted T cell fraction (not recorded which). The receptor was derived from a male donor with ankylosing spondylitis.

The CDR3 loop is CSATKLNRVDRGSYNEQFF. DNA of the CDR3: TGCAGTGCTACCAAATTAAACAGAGTGGACAGGGGATCCTACAATGAGCAGTTCTTC. The chain employs TRBV20-1 and TRBJ2-1; TRBD1 matches 9 bases. Germline CDR1 DFQATT, CDR2 SNEGSKA (reference sequence). V gave up 4 bases and J gave up 1 base; unmatched junction bases: 17. The CDR3 totals 19 residues.